This record covers a single TCR beta chain. Antigen: not known. The sample originates from a study of Tregs in tolerant kidney transplant recipients. Looking at the study overall: Related graft donors supplied nonmyeloablative bone marrow transplants, and mixed chimerism was transient. The study's findings and limits: Validation in larger populations is needed because few patients were studied. No direct test of biological reproducibility was done here.

The protocol was immunoSEQ multiplex PCR, while the TCRdb copy is restricted to in-frame clones and leaves out a portion. The sample lists about 78,000 clones, 91% occurring once. Unstimulated Tregs (CD4+CD25+CD127-) and CD4+CD25- non-Tregs were sorted from PBMCs. Trimming left V 2 bases short and J 4 bases short, with 8 bases between. The V gene's germline CDR1 is SEHNR and CDR2 FQNEAQ (reference sequence). This CDR3 spans 14 amino acids. This receptor was obtained from a human donor who received a combined kidney and bone marrow transplant. Sequencing used Tregs from blood, obtained before the transplant. The chain joins TRBV7-9 to TRBJ2-2; D is unresolved. The CDR3 nucleotides are TGTGCCAGCAGCTTACTACTATCCACCGGGGAGCTGTTTTTT. Protein product: CASSLLLSTGELFF.